A selection of T cell receptor beta chains follows, all from one sample in a study of shared T cell receptors in the human thymus. Clones were read by immunoSEQ multiplex PCR, and TCRdb kept only the in-frame ones, dropping some. The sample holds over 450,000 clones; about 80% are singletons and the top ten take 0.013%. This same sample was also part of a study on human thymus T cells.

What was sequenced was thymocytes. The source is a boy under two years old with a congenital heart defect. Each CDR3 is given with its conserved first and last residue. The order of the fields is D gene, clone size, V gene, J gene, CDR3 protein, CDR3 DNA. A D gene is named only where the DNA matches it firmly. Part of the rows lack a size; the others show once, few, many or a class for expanded clones.

D: .; size: .; V: TRBV7-2; J: TRBJ1-2; CDR3: CASSLEPAAGHNYGYTF; DNA: TGTGCCAGCAGCTTAGAGCCGGCTGCAGGGCATAACTATGGCTACACCTTC
D: TRBD1; size: .; V: TRBV18; J: TRBJ1-5; CDR3: CASSPEAQGARNNQPQHF; DNA: TGTGCCAGCTCACCAGAGGCGCAGGGGGCGAGAAACAATCAGCCCCAGCATTTT
D: TRBD1; size: few; V: TRBV4-1; J: TRBJ2-7; CDR3: CASSQEGQGQYEQYF; DNA: TGCGCCAGCAGCCAAGAGGGACAGGGGCAATACGAGCAGTACTTC
D: TRBD2; size: .; V: TRBV11-2; J: TRBJ2-3; CDR3: CASSLPSGRAEDTQYF; DNA: TGTGCCAGCAGCTTACCCAGCGGGAGGGCCGAAGATACGCAGTATTTT
D: TRBD2; size: .; V: TRBV5-8; J: TRBJ2-7; CDR3: CASSFREREFSYEQYF; DNA: TGTGCCAGCAGCTTCCGGGAGCGGGAGTTCTCCTACGAGCAGTACTTC
D: TRBD2; size: .; V: TRBV9; J: TRBJ2-1; CDR3: CASSEGLAGGPSNEQFF; DNA: TGTGCCAGCAGCGAAGGACTAGCGGGAGGGCCCTCCAATGAGCAGTTCTTC
D: TRBD2; size: .; V: TRBV6-6; J: TRBJ2-1; CDR3: CASSYSRERNYNEQFF; DNA: TGTGCCAGCAGTTACTCGCGGGAGCGGAACTACAATGAGCAGTTCTTC
D: .; size: .; V: TRBV5-6; J: TRBJ1-4; CDR3: CASSAGGGTHEKLFF; DNA: TGTGCCAGCAGCGCTGGGGGGGGGACTCATGAAAAACTGTTTTTT
D: TRBD1; size: .; V: TRBV25-1; J: TRBJ2-1; CDR3: CASSEHRRDSELNEQFF; DNA: TGTGCCAGCAGTGAACACCGCCGGGACAGTGAACTCAATGAGCAGTTCTTC
D: TRBD2; size: once; V: TRBV29-1; J: TRBJ2-3; CDR3: CSVWSGRITDTQYF; DNA: TGCAGCGTATGGAGCGGGAGGATCACAGATACGCAGTATTTT
D: .; size: .; V: TRBV4-3; J: TRBJ1-2; CDR3: CASSQACDGYTF; DNA: TGCGCCAGCAGCCAAGCATGTGATGGCTACACCTTC
D: TRBD2; size: .; V: TRBV14; J: TRBJ2-3; CDR3: CASSLPLAGGDRTDTQYF; DNA: TGTGCCAGCAGCCTGCCCCTAGCGGGGGGGGATCGCACAGATACGCAGTATTTT
D: .; size: .; V: TRBV7-9; J: TRBJ2-3; CDR3: CASTGRGADTQYF; DNA: TGTGCCAGCACCGGAAGAGGAGCAGATACGCAGTATTTT
D: .; size: .; V: TRBV23-1; J: TRBJ2-1; CDR3: CASSGCDNEQFF; DNA: TGCGCCAGCAGTGGTTGCGACAATGAGCAGTTCTTC
D: .; size: .; V: TRBV30; J: TRBJ2-2; CDR3: CAWSVGRVNTGELFF; DNA: TGTGCCTGGAGTGTCGGCAGGGTAAACACCGGGGAGCTGTTTTTT
D: .; size: .; V: TRBV10-1; J: TRBJ2-7; CDR3: CASRRRTDEQYF; DNA: TGCGCCAGCAGACGAAGGACAGACGAGCAGTACTTC
D: TRBD2; size: .; V: TRBV30; J: TRBJ2-5; CDR3: CAWSHSGGGETQYF; DNA: TGTGCCTGGAGCCACTCGGGAGGGGGAGAGACCCAGTACTTC
D: TRBD1; size: .; V: TRBV6-6; J: TRBJ1-2; CDR3: CATGLPTGQYGYTF; DNA: TGTGCCACCGGACTACCCACGGGACAGTATGGCTACACCTTC
D: TRBD1; size: .; V: TRBV2; J: TRBJ2-2; CDR3: CASSPRPDRATGELFF; DNA: TGTGCCAGCAGCCCCCGACCGGACAGGGCTACCGGGGAGCTGTTTTTT
D: TRBD2; size: once; V: TRBV30; J: TRBJ2-1; CDR3: CAWRYHLAGVSGEQFF; DNA: TGTGCCTGGAGGTACCACCTAGCGGGAGTTTCAGGTGAGCAGTTCTTC
D: .; size: .; V: TRBV5-1; J: TRBJ2-7; CDR3: CASSFPRRATLYEQYF; DNA: TGCGCCAGCAGCTTCCCCAGGCGGGCGACACTATACGAGCAGTACTTC
D: .; size: .; V: TRBV5-1; J: TRBJ1-2; CDR3: CASSLHRGGGVLKSDGYTF; DNA: TGCGCCAGCAGCTTGCACCGGGGGGGCGGGGTGCTTAAGAGCGATGGCTACACCTTC
D: .; size: .; V: TRBV30; J: TRBJ1-3; CDR3: CAWSLSGNTIYF; DNA: TGTGCCTGGAGTCTGTCTGGAAACACCATATATTTT
D: TRBD2; size: .; V: TRBV12-5; J: TRBJ2-1; CDR3: CASGPNLLAGLNEQFF; DNA: TGTGCTAGTGGTCCAAATTTACTAGCGGGCCTAAATGAGCAGTTCTTC
D: .; size: .; V: TRBV27; J: TRBJ1-5; CDR3: CASSVLGGPNQPQHF; DNA: TGTGCCAGCAGTGTTCTGGGGGGGCCGAATCAGCCCCAGCATTTT
D: .; size: few; V: TRBV11-3; J: TRBJ2-5; CDR3: CASCRGGTVQETQYF; DNA: TGTGCCAGCTGCCGGGGCGGGACAGTCCAAGAGACCCAGTACTTC